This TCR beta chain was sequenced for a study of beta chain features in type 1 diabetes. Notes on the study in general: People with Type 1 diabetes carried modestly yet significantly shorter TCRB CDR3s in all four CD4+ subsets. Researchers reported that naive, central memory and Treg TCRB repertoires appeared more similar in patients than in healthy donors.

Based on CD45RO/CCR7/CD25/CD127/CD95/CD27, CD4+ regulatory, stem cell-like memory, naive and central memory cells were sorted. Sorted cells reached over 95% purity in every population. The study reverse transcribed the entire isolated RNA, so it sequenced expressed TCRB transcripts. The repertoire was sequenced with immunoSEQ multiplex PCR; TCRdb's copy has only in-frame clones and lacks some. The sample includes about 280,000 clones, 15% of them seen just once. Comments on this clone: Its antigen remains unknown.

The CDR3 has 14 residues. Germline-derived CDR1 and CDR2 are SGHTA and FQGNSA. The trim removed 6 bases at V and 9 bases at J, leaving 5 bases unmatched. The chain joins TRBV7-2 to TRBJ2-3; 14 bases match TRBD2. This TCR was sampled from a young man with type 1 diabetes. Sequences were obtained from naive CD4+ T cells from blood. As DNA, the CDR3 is TGTGCCAGCAGTAAGACTAGCGGGAGGGAAACGCAGTATTTT. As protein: CASSKTSGRETQYF.